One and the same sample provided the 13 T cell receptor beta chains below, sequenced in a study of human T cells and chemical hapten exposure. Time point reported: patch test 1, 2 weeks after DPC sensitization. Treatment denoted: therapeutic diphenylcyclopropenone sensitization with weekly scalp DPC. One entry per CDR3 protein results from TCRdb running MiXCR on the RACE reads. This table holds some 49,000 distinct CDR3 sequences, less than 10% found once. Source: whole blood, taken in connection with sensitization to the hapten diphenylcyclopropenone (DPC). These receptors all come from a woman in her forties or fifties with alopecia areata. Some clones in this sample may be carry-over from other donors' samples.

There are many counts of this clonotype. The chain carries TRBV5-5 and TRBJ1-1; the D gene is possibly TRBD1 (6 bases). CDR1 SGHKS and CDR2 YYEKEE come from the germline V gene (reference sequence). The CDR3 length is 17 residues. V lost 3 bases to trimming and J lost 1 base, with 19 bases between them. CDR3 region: CASSSLRGGYGNTEAFF. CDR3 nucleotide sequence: TGTGCCAGCAGCTCCCTAAGGGGGGGTTACGGGAACACTGAAGCTTTCTTT.

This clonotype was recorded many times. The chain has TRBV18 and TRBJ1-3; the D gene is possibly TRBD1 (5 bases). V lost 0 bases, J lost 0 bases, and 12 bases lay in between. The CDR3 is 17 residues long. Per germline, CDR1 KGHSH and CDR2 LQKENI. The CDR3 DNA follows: TGTGCCAGCTCACCACCTTGGGGCCTCCTCTCTGGAAACACCATATATTTT. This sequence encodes CASSPPWGLLSGNTIYF.

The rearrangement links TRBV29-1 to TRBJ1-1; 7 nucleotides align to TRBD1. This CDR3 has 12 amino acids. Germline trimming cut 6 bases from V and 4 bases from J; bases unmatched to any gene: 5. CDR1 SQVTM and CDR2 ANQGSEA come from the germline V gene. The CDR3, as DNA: TGCAGCGTGGTACAGGGGCTCACTGAAGCTTTCTTT. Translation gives CSVVQGLTEAFF. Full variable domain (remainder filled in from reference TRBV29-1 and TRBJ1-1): SAVISQKPSRDICQRGTSLTIQCQVDSQVTMMFWYRQQPGQSLTLIATANQGSEATYESGFVIDKFPISRPNLTFSTLTVSNMSPEDSSIYLCSVVQGLTEAFFGQGTRLTVV.

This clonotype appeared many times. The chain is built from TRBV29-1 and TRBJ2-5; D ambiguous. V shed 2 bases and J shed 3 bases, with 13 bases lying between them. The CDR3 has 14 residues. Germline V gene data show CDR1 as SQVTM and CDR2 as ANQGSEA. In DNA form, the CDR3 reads TGCAGCGTTGAATTCATGCAGTACGAAGAGACCCAGTACTTC. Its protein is CSVEFMQYEETQYF.

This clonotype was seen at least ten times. CDR3 DNA sequence: TGCAGTGCCCGGCCTGGCGGGAGCGGGACCGGGGAGCTGTTTTTT. It translates to CSARPGGSGTGELFF. This chain connects TRBV20-1 to TRBJ2-2, with TRBD2 matching 7 bases. V lost 6 bases and J lost 5; bases outside the gene matches: 12. Germline CDR1 DFQATT, CDR2 SNEGSKA (reference sequence). This CDR3 comprises 15 residues.

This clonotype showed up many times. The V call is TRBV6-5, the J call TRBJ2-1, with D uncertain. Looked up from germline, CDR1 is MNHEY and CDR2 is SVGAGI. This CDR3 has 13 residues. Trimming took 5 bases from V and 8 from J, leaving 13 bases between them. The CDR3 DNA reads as TGTGCCAGCAGTGTTACGAGTAGAGATGAGCAGTTCTTC. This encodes CASSVTSRDEQFF.

CDR3 sequence (DNA): TGCAGTGCTAGAGGACAGGGGCAGAACACCGGGGAGCTGTTTTTT. The encoded protein is CSARGQGQNTGELFF. The rearrangement links TRBV20-1 to TRBJ2-2, with 8 positions matching TRBD1. The CDR3 covers 15 residues. Germline V gene sequence: CDR1 DFQATT, CDR2 SNEGSKA (reference sequence). V was pared by 1 base and J by 1 base, with 2 bases of the junction left unmatched.

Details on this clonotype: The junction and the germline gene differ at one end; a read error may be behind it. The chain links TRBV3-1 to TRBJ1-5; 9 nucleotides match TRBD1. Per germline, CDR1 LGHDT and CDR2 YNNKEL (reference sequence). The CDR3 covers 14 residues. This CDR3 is CASSTGGGNRPQHF. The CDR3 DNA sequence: TGTGCCAGCAGCACAGGGGGCGGGAATCGGCCCCAGCATTTT.

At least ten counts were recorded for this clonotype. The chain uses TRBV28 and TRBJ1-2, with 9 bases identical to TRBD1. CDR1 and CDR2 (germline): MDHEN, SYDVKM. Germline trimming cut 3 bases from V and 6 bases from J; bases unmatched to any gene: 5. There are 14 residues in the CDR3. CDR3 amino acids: CASSFSRTGDGYTF. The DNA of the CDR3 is TGTGCCAGCAGTTTTTCGAGGACAGGGGATGGCTACACCTTC.

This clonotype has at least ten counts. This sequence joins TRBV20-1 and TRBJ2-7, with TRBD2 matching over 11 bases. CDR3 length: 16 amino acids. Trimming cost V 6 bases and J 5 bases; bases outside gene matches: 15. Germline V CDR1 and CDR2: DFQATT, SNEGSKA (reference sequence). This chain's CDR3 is CSAYTSGSGIVHEQYF. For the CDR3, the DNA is TGCAGTGCATATACTAGCGGGAGTGGTATTGTTCACGAGCAGTACTTC.

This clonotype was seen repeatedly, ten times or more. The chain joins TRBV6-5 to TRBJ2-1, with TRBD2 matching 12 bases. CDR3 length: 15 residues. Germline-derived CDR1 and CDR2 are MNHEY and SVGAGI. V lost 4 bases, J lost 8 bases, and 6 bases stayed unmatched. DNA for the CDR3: TGTGCCAGCAGTTCCCCGGGACTAGCGGGCTATGAGCAGTTCTTC. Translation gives CASSSPGLAGYEQFF.

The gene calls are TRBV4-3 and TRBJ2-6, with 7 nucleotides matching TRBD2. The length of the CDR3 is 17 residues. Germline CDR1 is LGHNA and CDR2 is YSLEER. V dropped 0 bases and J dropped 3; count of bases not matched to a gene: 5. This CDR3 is CASSQETSFYGANVLTF. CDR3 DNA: TGCGCCAGCAGCCAAGAGACTAGCTTTTATGGGGCCAACGTCCTGACTTTC.

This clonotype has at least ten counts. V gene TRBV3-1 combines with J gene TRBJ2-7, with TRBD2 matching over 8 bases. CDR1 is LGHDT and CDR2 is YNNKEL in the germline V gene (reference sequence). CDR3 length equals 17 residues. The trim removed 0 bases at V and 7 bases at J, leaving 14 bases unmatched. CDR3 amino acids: CASSQDRTAGGFREQYF. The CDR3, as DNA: TGTGCCAGCAGCCAAGATAGGACGGCGGGAGGTTTCCGTGAGCAGTACTTC.